These 15 T cell receptor beta chains came from one sample sequenced in a study of chemoradiotherapy in HPV16-positive cancers. Produced via immunoSEQ multiplex PCR; TCRdb's table is partial and in-frame only. This sample has approximately 9,700 clones, with approximately 80% found just once. Here the sequenced sample was tumor tissue, taken from a patient who underwent chemoradiotherapy. The receptors derive from a human donor with HPV-associated anogenital cancer.

The chain's CDR3 is CASSLGPGTQAFF. The CDR3 nucleotides read TGTGCCAGCAGCTTGGGGCCCGGGACCCAAGCTTTCTTT. This chain uses TRBV11-3 with TRBJ1-1, with D perhaps matching TRBD1 (5 bases). The germline CDR1 and CDR2 sequences are SGHNT and YENEEA. Trimming stripped 3 bases from V and 9 bases from J, with 14 bases between. The CDR3 loop spans 13 amino acids.

This chain connects TRBV30 to TRBJ2-1, with D maybe TRBD2 (5 bases). V lost 1 base and J lost 2, with 6 bases in between. Germline V lookup: CDR1 GTSNPN, CDR2 SVGIG (reference sequence). There are 13 residues in the CDR3. In DNA form, the CDR3 reads TGTGCCTGGAGTGCCGGGACCTACAATGAGCAGTTCTTC. This encodes CAWSAGTYNEQFF. The whole variable domain, filled in from reference TRBV30 and TRBJ2-1, reads SQTIHQWPATLVQPVGSPLSLECTVEGTSNPNLYWYRQAAGRGLQLLFYSVGIGQISSEVPQNLSASRPQDRQFILSSKKLLLSDSGFYLCAWSAGTYNEQFFGPGTRLTVL.

This clone was counted once. The V and J genes are TRBV15 and TRBJ1-5; no definite D call. Germline V gene lookup returns CDR1 LNHNV and CDR2 YYDKDF (reference sequence). This CDR3 is 15 amino acids long. V lost 1 base, J lost 2 bases, and 9 bases lay in between. CDR3 coding DNA: TGTGCCACCAGCAGAGTCCCCACGGGCAATCAGCCCCAGCATTTT. Translating gives CATSRVPTGNQPQHF.

V gene TRBV7-2 combines with J gene TRBJ2-2, with D possibly TRBD1 on 5 matching bases. Germline V gene sequence: CDR1 SGHTA, CDR2 FQGNSA. With 3 bases removed from V and 1 base from J, the gap between germline ends came to 12 bases. This CDR3 spans 16 amino acids. This CDR3 reads CASSLFFQGNTGELFF. The CDR3 DNA sequence: TGTGCCAGCAGCTTGTTTTTCCAGGGGAACACCGGGGAGCTGTTTTTT. The variable domain in full, completed from reference TRBV7-2 and TRBJ2-2, reads GAGVSQSPSNKVTEKGKDVELRCDPISGHTALYWYRQSLGQGLEFLIYFQGNSAPDKSGLPSDRFSAERTGGSVSTLTIQRTQQEDSAVYLCASSLFFQGNTGELFFGEGSRLTVL.

The chain combines TRBV7-9 with TRBJ2-1, with 7 bases identical to TRBD1. The germline CDR1 and CDR2 sequences are SEHNR and FQNEAQ (reference sequence). The V gene end was trimmed by 1 base and the J gene end by 4 bases; junction bases not matched to a gene: 4. This CDR3 spans 15 amino acids. In DNA, the CDR3 is TGTGCCAGCAGCTTAGAAGGGGGCGCGTACAATGAGCAGTTCTTC. Its protein is CASSLEGGAYNEQFF.

A word on this clone: An end of the junction does not agree with germline; a read error may underlie this. The chain joins TRBV28 to TRBJ1-2, with D perhaps TRBD1 (6 bases). The CDR3 contains 11 residues. Germline V gene sequence: CDR1 MDHEN, CDR2 SYDVKM. As DNA, the CDR3 is TGTGCCAGCAGTCTTTCCGGTGGGACAACTTTC. Translated: CASSLSGGTTF.

V is TRBV18 and J is TRBJ2-7; D possibly matches TRBD1 or TRBD2 (6 bases each). The germline CDR1 and CDR2 sequences are KGHSH and LQKENI. Trimming removed 5 bases from V and 2 bases from J, with 13 bases in between. The CDR3 covers 14 residues. The CDR3 DNA reads as TGTGCCAGCTCAGTGGGGGGCCTTACCTACGAGCAGTACTTC. Translating gives CASSVGGLTYEQYF. The full variable domain, with the rest looked up from reference TRBV18 and TRBJ2-7, is NAGVMQNPRHLVRRRGQEARLRCSPMKGHSHVYWYRQLPEEGLKFMVYLQKENIIDESGMPKERFSAEFPKEGPSILRIQQVVRGDSAAYFCASSVGGLTYEQYFGPGTRLTVT.

The chain combines TRBV5-6 with TRBJ1-2; D uncertain. The CDR3 has 14 amino acids. CDR1 and CDR2 from the germline V gene are SGHDT and YYEEEE. The ends were cut back, 1 base at V and 2 bases at J, with 9 bases in the middle. CDR3 DNA: TGTGCCAGCAGCTTGACGGGAGACAACTATGGCTACACCTTC. This sequence encodes CASSLTGDNYGYTF.

V and J are TRBV11-2 and TRBJ1-2; D might be TRBD1 (6 bases). CDR3 length: 15 amino acids. Germline CDR1 reads SGHAT; CDR2 reads FQNNGV. V lost 0 bases, J lost 5 bases, and 13 bases lay in between. The chain's CDR3 is CASSLDPAGVYGYTF. The CDR3 coding sequence is TGTGCCAGCAGCTTAGATCCAGCAGGGGTATATGGCTACACCTTC.

The rearrangement uses TRBV7-9 and TRBJ1-5; D perhaps matches TRBD1 (5 bases). Per the germline V gene, CDR1 is SEHNR and CDR2 is FQNEAQ (reference sequence). The CDR3 is 15 residues long. The V end was cut by 4 bases, the J end by 1 base, with 11 bases between. The CDR3 sequence: CASSSTDNSNQPQHF. In DNA, the CDR3 is TGTGCCAGCAGCTCCACGGACAACAGCAATCAGCCCCAGCATTTT.

The V gene is TRBV6-6, the J gene TRBJ1-2; D is perhaps TRBD1 (5 bases). Trimming took off 2 bases at V and 8 bases at J, with 12 bases between the two ends. This CDR3 is 13 amino acids long. The germline V gene encodes CDR1 MNHNY and CDR2 SVGAGI (reference sequence). The DNA for the CDR3 is TGTGCCAGCAGTTACGATCGGGGGACCGGCTACACCTTC. Translating gives CASSYDRGTGYTF.

This chain connects TRBV5-1 to TRBJ1-4; D ambiguous. The CDR3 runs 16 residues. The V gene lost 1 base and the J gene lost 7 bases, with 17 bases spanning the gap. CDR1 SGHRS and CDR2 YFSETQ come from the germline V gene. CDR3 sequence reads: CASSLNSRDSGEKLFF. DNA of the CDR3: TGCGCCAGCAGCTTGAATTCCCGGGATAGCGGTGAAAAACTGTTTTTT.

The chain has TRBV2 and TRBJ1-2; D is possibly TRBD1 (5 bases). CDR1 SNHLY and CDR2 FYNNEI come from the germline V gene. With 4 bases removed from V and 0 bases from J, the gap between germline ends came to 12 bases. The CDR3 extends over 15 amino acids. CDR3 DNA sequence: TGTGCCAGCAGTGCGGGGGGTGTTACTAACTATGGCTACACCTTC. Its translation: CASSAGGVTNYGYTF.

CDR3 sequence reads: CASSLFDRTNTEAFF. In nucleotides, the CDR3 is TGTGCCAGCAGCTTGTTCGACAGAACTAACACTGAAGCTTTCTTT. This chain connects TRBV5-6 to TRBJ1-1, with D possibly being TRBD1 (5 bases). The CDR3 contains 15 residues. Looked up from germline, CDR1 is SGHDT and CDR2 is YYEEEE. Deletions cut 1 base from V and 2 bases from J, with 12 bases between.

The chain couples TRBV5-1 to TRBJ1-1; tentative D call: TRBD1 (6 bases). V was trimmed by 5 bases and J by 4 bases, leaving 12 bases between them. Per germline, CDR1 SGHRS and CDR2 YFSETQ. There are 13 residues in the CDR3. The CDR3 DNA reads TGCGCCAGCAGGCAGGGGATGATCACTGAAGCTTTCTTT. Protein sequence: CASRQGMITEAFF.